The clone carrying this T cell receptor beta chain showed up many times. Its target is not known. The read halts 3 residues ahead of the CDR3 end, with the missing end drawn from the germline J gene. The CDR3 contains 14 residues. Germline-derived CDR1 and CDR2 are GTSNPN and SVGIG (reference sequence). Trimming took off 2 bases at V and 1 base at J, with 12 bases between the two ends. This entry belongs to a study of T cell clonality in common variable immunodeficiency. Study-wide findings and caveats: Patient heterogeneity in the CVID cohort limited correlations between repertoire features and clinical complications. T cell subpopulation sequencing would be needed to explain CVID clonality. Fewer deletions and N-nucleotide insertions were reportedly seen in common variable immunodeficiency TCR beta sequences.

CVID and control samples used equivalent genomic DNA input. Measured with immunoSEQ multiplex PCR; TCRdb has only the in-frame clones, and not every one. The record shows 30,000 to 35,000 clones for this sample, with no singletons present. The source material was peripheral blood mononuclear cells. This receptor was obtained from a person aged 18 to 75 in good health. The chain is built from TRBV30 and TRBJ2-7; the D gene is possibly TRBD1 (6 bases). The part of the CDR3 DNA that was read is TGTGCCTGGAGTCTGCCAGGGGTTTCCTACGAG. It codes for CAWSLPGVSYE. The entire CDR3 protein reads CAWSLPGVSYEQYF.